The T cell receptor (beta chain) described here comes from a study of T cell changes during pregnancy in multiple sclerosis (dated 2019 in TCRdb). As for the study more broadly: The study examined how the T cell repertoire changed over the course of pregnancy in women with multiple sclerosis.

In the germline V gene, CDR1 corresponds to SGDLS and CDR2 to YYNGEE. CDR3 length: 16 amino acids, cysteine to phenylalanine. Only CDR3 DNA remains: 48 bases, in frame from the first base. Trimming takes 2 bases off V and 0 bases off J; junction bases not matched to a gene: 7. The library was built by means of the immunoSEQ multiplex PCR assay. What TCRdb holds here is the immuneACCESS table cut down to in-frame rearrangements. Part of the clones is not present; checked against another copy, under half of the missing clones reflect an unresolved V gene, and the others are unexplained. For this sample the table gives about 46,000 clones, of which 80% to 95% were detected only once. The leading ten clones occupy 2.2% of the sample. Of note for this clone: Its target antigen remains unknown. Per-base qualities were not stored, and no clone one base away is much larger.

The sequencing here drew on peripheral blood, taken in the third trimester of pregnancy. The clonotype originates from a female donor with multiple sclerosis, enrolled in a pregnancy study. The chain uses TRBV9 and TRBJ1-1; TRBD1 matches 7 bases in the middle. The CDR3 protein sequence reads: CASSVAAGQMNTEAFF. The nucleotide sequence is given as TGTGCCAGCAGCGTCGCCGCGGGACAGATGAACACTGAAGCTTTCTTT. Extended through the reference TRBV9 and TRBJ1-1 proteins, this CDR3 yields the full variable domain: DSGVTQTPKHLITATGQRVTLRCSPRSGDLSVYWYQQSLDQGLQFLIQYYNGEERAKGNILERFSAQQFPDLHSELNLSSLELGDSALYFCASSVAAGQMNTEAFFGQGTRLTVV.